The 29 T cell receptor beta chains listed next were all sequenced from one sample in a study of blood T cell repertoires in COVID-19. Libraries were prepared by immunoSEQ multiplex PCR; TCRdb keeps only in-frame clonotypes and omits some of them. The data contain roughly 30,000 clones, 60% to 80% of them singletons. The sequenced sample was peripheral blood. These receptors all come from a boy between 2 and 10 years old with active or convalescent COVID-19.

This chain uses TRBV4-1 with TRBJ1-5; 7 bases are shared with TRBD1. In germline, CDR1 is MGHRA, CDR2 YSYEKL. V shed 6 bases, J shed 4 bases, and the junction held 6 bases outside the gene matches. There are 14 residues in the CDR3. CDR3 sequence (DNA): TGCGCCAGCAGTCCTGCGACAGGGAATCAGCCCCAGCATTTT. Translating it yields CASSPATGNQPQHF.

V and J are TRBV19 and TRBJ2-3, with D possibly being TRBD1 (6 bases). The CDR3 is 15 amino acids. Trimming cost V 7 bases and J 4 bases, with 18 bases left between them. Germline V gene data show CDR1 as LNHDA and CDR2 as SQIVND (reference sequence). In nucleotides, the CDR3 is TGTGCCAGTAATCCACAGGGTCTAATGGCAGATACGCAGTATTTT. Translation gives CASNPQGLMADTQYF.

The genes are TRBV4-1 and TRBJ1-2; 9 bases are a match to TRBD1. The CDR3 length is 17 residues. Germline CDR1 and CDR2: MGHRA and YSYEKL. V trimming: 2 bases; J trimming: 5 bases; junction bases outside the gene matches: 12. The CDR3 sequence: CASSQPVKDRGVYGYTF. The CDR3 bases are TGCGCCAGCAGCCAACCGGTTAAGGACAGGGGCGTTTATGGCTACACCTTC.

The rearrangement links TRBV19 to TRBJ1-4, with 9 bases identical to TRBD1. With 3 bases clipped from V and 7 bases from J, the junction kept 9 bases outside the gene matches. The CDR3 is 16 residues long. In germline, CDR1 is LNHDA, CDR2 SQIVND (reference sequence). This chain's CDR3 is CASSIRRTGVREKLFF. CDR3 bases: TGTGCCAGTAGTATCCGTCGGACAGGGGTTCGTGAAAAACTGTTTTTT.

The chain links TRBV10-3 to TRBJ2-7; D possibly corresponds to TRBD2 (7 bases). V was shortened by 6 bases and J by 2 bases, with 14 bases between the two germline ends. The CDR3 sequence is 14 residues long. The germline V gene has CDR1 ENHRY and CDR2 SYGVKD. DNA of the CDR3: TGTGCCATCAGCTCGGGGGGCAGCGCCTACGAGCAGTACTTC. This codes for CAISSGGSAYEQYF.

A note on this clone: The junction does not match germline at one end; this may be a read error. This chain uses TRBV7-2 with TRBJ2-3, with 11 positions matching TRBD2. CDR1 is SGHTA, CDR2 FQGNSA, per germline. There are 17 residues in the CDR3. This CDR3 reads CASRLGVSGRASDTQYF. The CDR3 nucleotides are TGTGCCAGCAGGTTAGGGGTTAGCGGGAGGGCCTCAGATACGCAGTATTTT.

The chain carries TRBV10-3 and TRBJ1-6; D is uncertain. The germline V and J ends were trimmed by 3 bases and 8 bases, with 8 bases remaining between them. Germline CDR1 is ENHRY and CDR2 is SYGVKD. This CDR3 contains 13 residues. The CDR3 coding sequence is TGTGCCATCAGTGATAGCGAGGATTCACCCCTCCACTTT. This gives the protein CAISDSEDSPLHF.

The chain carries TRBV7-2 and TRBJ2-1; 9 positions agree with TRBD1. The germline V gene encodes CDR1 SGHTA and CDR2 FQGNSA. V trimming: 5 bases; J trimming: 8 bases; junction bases outside the gene matches: 7. The CDR3 runs to 14 residues. The CDR3 nucleotides read TGTGCCAGCAGCCTATTCTGGACAGGGGATGAGCAGTTCTTC. It yields the protein CASSLFWTGDEQFF. The full variable domain, in which reference TRBV7-2 and TRBJ2-1 provide the parts outside the CDR3, is GAGVSQSPSNKVTEKGKDVELRCDPISGHTALYWYRQSLGQGLEFLIYFQGNSAPDKSGLPSDRFSAERTGGSVSTLTIQRTQQEDSAVYLCASSLFWTGDEQFFGPGTRLTVL.

The rearrangement uses TRBV28 and TRBJ1-2; no clear D. The germline V gene has CDR1 MDHEN and CDR2 SYDVKM. The CDR3 length is 16 residues. V lost 2 bases and J lost 5, with 18 bases in between. CDR3 sequence: CASSLTHSGPVYGYTF. The CDR3 bases are TGTGCCAGCAGTTTAACCCACTCAGGCCCGGTATATGGCTACACCTTC.

V is TRBV18 and J is TRBJ1-1; D not certain. Germline CDR1 KGHSH, CDR2 LQKENI. Deletions cut 3 bases from V and 4 bases from J, with 6 bases between. The CDR3 runs to 12 residues. This CDR3 is CASSPYSTEAFF. In DNA, the CDR3 is TGTGCCAGCTCACCGTATTCCACTGAAGCTTTCTTT.

The V gene is TRBV5-1, the J gene TRBJ2-1; 7 bases are shared with TRBD1. In germline, CDR1 is SGHRS, CDR2 YFSETQ. V dropped 4 bases and J dropped 4; count of bases not matched to a gene: 14. The CDR3 sequence is 17 residues long. CDR3 residues: CASSGRIQGPGYNEQFF. DNA of the CDR3: TGCGCCAGCAGCGGGAGAATACAGGGGCCGGGGTACAATGAGCAGTTCTTC.

The chain uses TRBV2 and TRBJ1-5; D unclear. The CDR3 runs 13 residues. V shed 4 bases and J shed 0 bases, with 4 bases lying between them. The germline gives CDR1 SNHLY, CDR2 FYNNEI. Here the CDR3 DNA reads TGTGCCAGCAGTGGTTATAGCAATCAGCCCCAGCATTTT. It encodes CASSGYSNQPQHF.

This clone was observed a handful of times. This chain joins TRBV5-1 and TRBJ1-2, with D possibly being TRBD1 (5 bases). The length of the CDR3 is 15 residues. The germline V gene has CDR1 SGHRS and CDR2 YFSETQ. V was clipped by 4 bases and J by 4 bases, with 17 bases between them. CDR3 protein: CASSPGGAVGYGYTF. CDR3 nucleotide sequence: TGCGCCAGCAGCCCTGGTGGGGCAGTTGGCTATGGCTACACCTTC.

J is TRBJ2-7 and V is TRBV6-5; the match to TRBD1 covers 7 bases. The germline gives CDR1 MNHEY, CDR2 SVGAGI. V shed 6 bases, J shed 3 bases, and the junction held 8 bases outside the gene matches. CDR3 length: 14 residues. The CDR3 protein is CASRARQGNYEQYF. CDR3 in DNA: TGTGCCAGCAGGGCCCGACAGGGAAACTACGAGCAGTACTTC.

J is TRBJ1-4 and V is TRBV20-1; D uncertain. Germline CDR1 DFQATT, CDR2 SNEGSKA (reference sequence). V was shortened by 6 bases and J by 7 bases, with 9 bases between the two germline ends. The CDR3 spans 11 residues. The DNA for the CDR3 is TGCAGTGCGCCCGGGAGTGAAAAACTGTTTTTT. Translation gives CSAPGSEKLFF.

The chain has TRBV18 and TRBJ1-2, with no clear D. Germline CDR1 reads KGHSH; CDR2 reads LQKENI. The CDR3 length is 17 residues. V was pared by 3 bases and J by 4 bases, with 21 bases between. The CDR3 loop is CASSPSLEAGLFYGYTF. The CDR3 nucleotides read TGTGCCAGCTCACCTTCCCTGGAGGCAGGCCTATTCTATGGCTACACCTTC.

The chain has TRBV5-1 and TRBJ2-7, with 13 bases fitting TRBD2. The CDR3 extends over 18 amino acids. Germline V gene lookup returns CDR1 SGHRS and CDR2 YFSETQ. With 0 bases clipped from V and 1 base from J, the junction kept 7 bases outside the gene matches. The CDR3 nucleotides read TGCGCCAGCAGCTTGGCGCTGCCGGGACTAGCGGGGTCCTACGAGCAGTACTTC. Translated: CASSLALPGLAGSYEQYF.

DNA of the CDR3: TGTGCCAGCAGTTTACAGGGACAGGTGTTAATGAACAATGAGCAGTTCTTC. Translation: CASSLQGQVLMNNEQFF. The V call is TRBV27, the J call TRBJ2-1, with TRBD1 matching over 8 bases. V trimming: 2 bases; J trimming: 5 bases; junction bases outside the gene matches: 11. Germline lookup yields CDR1 MNHEY and CDR2 SMNVEV (reference sequence). The CDR3 is made up of 17 amino acids.

V and J are TRBV6-6 and TRBJ1-1; TRBD1 matches 8 bases. The CDR3 has 15 amino acids. Trimming took 5 bases from V and 10 from J; bases not matched to a gene: 15. The V gene's germline CDR1 is MNHNY and CDR2 SVGAGI (reference sequence). Here the CDR3 reads CASSGDRSVNMGAFF. CDR3 nucleotides: TGTGCCAGCAGTGGGGACAGGTCCGTAAATATGGGAGCTTTCTTT.

The J gene is TRBJ2-7, the V gene TRBV2; perhaps TRBD1 as D (6 bases). This CDR3 comprises 17 residues. CDR1 SNHLY and CDR2 FYNNEI come from the germline V gene. V was shortened by 6 bases and J by 5 bases, with 26 bases between the two germline ends. The CDR3 DNA is TGTGCCAGCAGGGCCCTGGCAGGGGCGATATCCTTAGACGAGCAGTACTTC. Translation gives CASRALAGAISLDEQYF.

The CDR3 coding sequence is TGTGCCAGCAGTCGCACAGAGACCAACTATGGCTACACCTTC. The encoded protein is CASSRTETNYGYTF. This chain links TRBV6-6 with TRBJ1-2; D gene ambiguous. Germline V gene sequence: CDR1 MNHNY, CDR2 SVGAGI (reference sequence). The CDR3 has 14 amino acids. V gave up 5 bases and J gave up 2 bases, with 12 bases separating them.

The V gene is TRBV15, the J gene TRBJ1-6; D unresolved. The CDR3 runs to 17 residues. V lost 1 base and J lost 4, with 14 bases in between. Germline V gene data show CDR1 as LNHNV and CDR2 as YYDKDF (reference sequence). The CDR3 here is CATSRVKTIAYNSPLHF. The CDR3 DNA reads TGTGCCACCAGCAGAGTGAAAACGATAGCGTATAATTCACCCCTCCACTTT. The whole variable domain, remainder taken from reference TRBV15 and TRBJ1-6, is DAMVIQNPRYQVTQFGKPVTLSCSQTLNHNVMYWYQQKSSQAPKLLFHYYDKDFNNEADTPDNFQSRRPNTSFCFLDIRSPGLGDTAMYLCATSRVKTIAYNSPLHFGNGTRLTVT.

The chain recombines TRBV5-5 with TRBJ1-6; 7 positions agree with TRBD1. This CDR3 contains 14 residues. V trimming: 4 bases; J trimming: 10 bases; junction bases outside the gene matches: 8. Germline V gene sequence: CDR1 SGHKS, CDR2 YYEKEE (reference sequence). CDR3 protein: CASSARQGQSPLHF. CDR3 DNA: TGTGCCAGCAGCGCTCGACAGGGTCAATCACCCCTCCACTTT. The variable domain in full, with the rest retrieved from reference TRBV5-5 and TRBJ1-6, is DAGVTQSPTHLIKTRGQQVTLRCSPISGHKSVSWYQQVLGQGPQFIFQYYEKEERGRGNFPDRFSARQFPNYSSELNVNALLLGDSALYLCASSARQGQSPLHFGNGTRLTVT.

The table lists this clone with a few counts. V usage is TRBV4-3 and J usage is TRBJ1-2; D gene unclear. Trimming shortened V by 3 bases and J by 6 bases, and 14 bases separated the two germline ends. The CDR3 sequence is 14 residues long. Germline CDR1 and CDR2: LGHNA and YSLEER. Written as DNA, the CDR3 is TGCGCCAGCAGCCACGGAACGGGGATAAATGGCTACACCTTC. Translation gives CASSHGTGINGYTF.

This sequence joins TRBV9 and TRBJ1-2, with D possibly matching TRBD1 (5 bases). Germline V gene data show CDR1 as SGDLS and CDR2 as YYNGEE. The CDR3 sequence is 15 residues long. Trimming cost V 0 bases and J 3 bases, with 12 bases left between them. In DNA, the CDR3 is TGTGCCAGCAGCGTAGGGCCGGACATTGACTATGGCTACACCTTC. Translation: CASSVGPDIDYGYTF.

The chain uses TRBV19 and TRBJ1-5; 9 bases line up with TRBD1. The CDR3 totals 19 residues. Germline lookup yields CDR1 LNHDA and CDR2 SQIVND (reference sequence). After removal of 8 bases from V and 5 bases from J, the junction contained 22 bases not matched to a gene. The CDR3 region has the DNA TGTGCCAGTCACTTAGGGACAGGGTTGGGCTTACGGGGGCATCAGCCCCAGCATTTT. As protein: CASHLGTGLGLRGHQPQHF. The full variable domain, rest sourced from reference TRBV19 and TRBJ1-5, is DGGITQSPKYLFRKEGQNVTLSCEQNLNHDAMYWYRQDPGQGLRLIYYSQIVNDFQKGDIAEGYSVSREKKESFPLTVTSAQKNPTAFYLCASHLGTGLGLRGHQPQHFGDGTRLSIL.

V is TRBV7-8 and J is TRBJ2-1; no reliable D call. Germline CDR1 is SGHVS and CDR2 is FQNEAQ. This CDR3 contains 13 residues. Trimming stripped 1 base from V and 7 bases from J, with 8 bases between. CDR3 coding DNA: TGTGCCAGCAGCTTAGTTTACTGGAATGAGCAGTTCTTC. Residues: CASSLVYWNEQFF.

The chain combines TRBV21-1 with TRBJ2-5; the table's D call of TRBD2 was not tested on the DNA. TRBV21-1 is recorded as a pseudogene. CDR3 length: 17 amino acids. CDR3 in amino acids: CASSKEQGGLNQETQYF. CDR3 nucleotides: TGTGCCAGCAGCAAAGAGCAGGGAGGGCTAAACCAAGAGACCCAGTACTTC.

The V and J genes are TRBV27 and TRBJ1-3; no definite D call. This CDR3 has 14 amino acids. Looked up from germline, CDR1 is MNHEY and CDR2 is SMNVEV (reference sequence). The germline V and J ends were trimmed by 5 bases and 4 bases, with 12 bases remaining between them. The CDR3, as DNA: TGTGCCAGCAGTAAGGGAGTGGAAGGAAACACCATATATTTT. Amino acids: CASSKGVEGNTIYF.